These T cell receptor beta chains were read from a single sample in a study of OX40 agonist ivuxolimab in advanced cancers. Libraries were prepared by immunoSEQ multiplex PCR; TCRdb keeps only in-frame clonotypes and omits some of them. The repertoire holds approximately 94,000 clones, about 90% seen once, with approximately 0.81% in the top ten. Sequencing was performed on CD4+ or CD8+ T cells sorted from blood, taken in a trial of the OX40 agonist ivuxolimab. The source is an adult with an advanced solid tumor such as melanoma, head and neck, liver or kidney cancer. Both conserved end residues are trimmed from each CDR3. Fields, in order: V gene, clone size, CDR3 length, J gene, CDR3 protein. Rows may omit the clone size; those that give it use once, few, many or a size class.

V gene: TRBV9; clone size: NA; CDR3 length: 16; J gene: TRBJ2-1; CDR3 protein: ASSRYGTSGRSYNEQF
V gene: TRBV7-2; clone size: NA; CDR3 length: 12; J gene: TRBJ2-1; CDR3 protein: ASSLGGGYNEQF
V gene: TRBV30; clone size: NA; CDR3 length: 13; J gene: TRBJ2-1; CDR3 protein: AVQGLGRWDNEQF
V gene: TRBV28; clone size: NA; CDR3 length: 14; J gene: TRBJ1-5; CDR3 protein: AIKLQGQGRNQPQH
V gene: TRBV19; clone size: NA; CDR3 length: 12; J gene: TRBJ2-7; CDR3 protein: ASSATDAQDEQY
V gene: TRBV7-9; clone size: NA; CDR3 length: 12; J gene: TRBJ2-3; CDR3 protein: ASSLRAGSDTQY
V gene: TRBV29-1; clone size: NA; CDR3 length: 11; J gene: TRBJ1-2; CDR3 protein: SVSSIANYGYT
V gene: TRBV30; clone size: NA; CDR3 length: 14; J gene: TRBJ2-5; CDR3 protein: AWSVGAAGSAETQY
V gene: TRBV19; clone size: NA; CDR3 length: 11; J gene: TRBJ2-1; CDR3 protein: ASSITRVNEQF
V gene: TRBV9; clone size: NA; CDR3 length: 13; J gene: TRBJ2-7; CDR3 protein: ASSAGPREDYEQY
V gene: TRBV4-1; clone size: NA; CDR3 length: 15; J gene: TRBJ1-5; CDR3 protein: ASSQAFRQESNQPQH
V gene: TRBV5-4; clone size: NA; CDR3 length: 14; J gene: TRBJ1-2; CDR3 protein: ASSLAYARKGYGYT
V gene: TRBV9; clone size: NA; CDR3 length: 12; J gene: TRBJ1-3; CDR3 protein: ASTQGDSGNTIY
V gene: TRBV29-1; clone size: NA; CDR3 length: 12; J gene: TRBJ1-5; CDR3 protein: SVGPGGAGQPQH
V gene: TRBV10-3; clone size: NA; CDR3 length: 14; J gene: TRBJ1-1; CDR3 protein: AISPGQGRGNTEAF
V gene: TRBV7-8; clone size: once; CDR3 length: 17; J gene: TRBJ2-6; CDR3 protein: ASSLAGTGVVSGANVLT